This is a list of T cell receptor beta chains from one sample in a study of blood T cell repertoires in COVID-19. Profiled with immunoSEQ multiplex PCR; TCRdb holds only in-frame clones, not every one. The sample includes 300,000 to 500,000 clones, 88% of them seen just once. Sequences were obtained from PBMCs or T cells enriched from blood (not recorded which). All receptors come from a woman between 25 and 40 years old with acute COVID-19. Both conserved end residues are part of each CDR3. The D gene is left open where the match is weak. Rows may omit the clone size; those that give it use once, few, many or a size class.

cdr3_aa	cdr3_nt	clone_size	v_call	j_call	d_call
CAWSPPDRENSPLHF	TGTGCCTGGAGTCCGCCCGACAGGGAAAATTCACCCCTCCACTTT	NA	TRBV30	TRBJ1-6	TRBD1
CASRRGGIPEAFF	TGTGCCAGCCGACGTGGGGGGATCCCTGAAGCTTTCTTT	few	TRBV6-5	TRBJ1-1	NA
CASSVGAAGVNTIYF	TGTGCCAGCAGTGTGGGGGCGGCAGGGGTGAACACCATATATTTT	NA	TRBV2	TRBJ1-3	NA
CASSLSRDQPQHF	TGTGCCAGCAGCTTAAGCAGGGATCAGCCCCAGCATTTT	NA	TRBV7-3	TRBJ1-5	NA
CASSLTGEIYEQYF	TGTGCCAGCAGCCTTACAGGGGAGATCTACGAGCAGTACTTC	once	TRBV6-2/TRBV6-3	TRBJ2-7	TRBD1
CASSTTGTGYDGYTF	TGCGCCAGCAGCACCACCGGGACAGGGTATGATGGCTACACCTTC	NA	TRBV4-1	TRBJ1-2	TRBD1
CASISRRQGEVAFF	TGTGCCAGCATTTCTCGGAGGCAGGGGGAAGTAGCTTTCTTT	NA	TRBV2	TRBJ1-1	TRBD1
CASSQGTGGASGYTF	TGCGCCAGCAGCCAAGGGACAGGGGGCGCGTCTGGCTACACCTTC	NA	TRBV4-1	TRBJ1-2	TRBD1
CASSDSRYEKLFF	TGTGCCAGCTCGGACAGCAGGTACGAAAAACTGTTTTTT	NA	TRBV19	TRBJ1-4	NA
CASSDLMLESPLHF	TGTGCCAGCAGCGATTTAATGTTAGAATCACCCCTCCACTTT	NA	TRBV9	TRBJ1-6	NA
CASSYSVQGGIEAFF	TGTGCCAGCAGCTATAGCGTACAGGGGGGAATTGAAGCTTTCTTT	NA	TRBV9	TRBJ1-1	TRBD1
CASSQDLQGYEKLFF	TGTGCCAGCAGCCAAGATCTTCAGGGTTATGAAAAACTGTTTTTT	few	TRBV4-2	TRBJ1-4	NA
CASSAGTGGSYNEQFF	TGTGCCAGCAGCGCCGGGACAGGGGGCTCCTACAATGAGCAGTTCTTC	NA	TRBV5-6	TRBJ2-1	TRBD1
CASSQVSGGDTQYF	TGTGCCAGCAGCCAAGTTAGCGGGGGAGATACGCAGTATTTT	NA	TRBV3-1/TRBV3-2	TRBJ2-3	TRBD2
CASSWTRGGPDTQYF	TGTGCCAGCAGCTGGACGCGGGGGGGACCGGATACGCAGTATTTT	NA	TRBV6-5	TRBJ2-3	TRBD2
CASSLPSGSGNTIYF	TGTGCCAGCAGCTTACCCTCGGGATCTGGAAACACCATATATTTT	NA	TRBV7-6	TRBJ1-3	NA
CASSFEEYNSPLHF	TGTGCCAGCAGCTTTGAGGAGTATAATTCACCCCTCCACTTT	NA	TRBV7-2	TRBJ1-6	NA
CASSTTGDYGYTF	TGCGCCAGCAGCACCACAGGGGATTATGGCTACACCTTC	NA	TRBV5-1	TRBJ1-2	TRBD1
CASSHRDNNSPLHF	TGTGCCAGCAGCCACAGGGATAATAATTCACCCCTCCACTTT	NA	TRBV7-9	TRBJ1-6	NA
CALKTSGVSYEQYF	TGTGCCTTGAAGACTAGCGGGGTCTCCTACGAGCAGTACTTC	NA	TRBV30	TRBJ2-7	TRBD2
CASSWDRAETQYF	TGTGCCAGCAGCTGGGACAGGGCCGAGACCCAGTACTTC	once	TRBV7-3	TRBJ2-5	TRBD1
CASGEPSNQPQHF	TGTGCCAGCGGAGAACCTAGCAATCAGCCCCAGCATTTT	NA	TRBV6-6	TRBJ1-5	NA
CASSGSTGGRFKEQFF	TGTGCCAGCAGTGGCTCCACGGGGGGTCGTTTTAAGGAGCAGTTCTTC	NA	TRBV27	TRBJ2-1	TRBD2
CASSLEQGVGNTIYF	TGCGCCAGCAGCTTGGAACAGGGGGTAGGAAACACCATATATTTT	NA	TRBV5-1	TRBJ1-3	TRBD1
CSASLQGRANYGYTF	TGCAGTGCTAGTCTCCAGGGGAGGGCTAACTATGGCTACACCTTC	NA	TRBV20-1	TRBJ1-2	NA
CASSLGGGNTEAFF	TGTGCCAGCAGCTTAGGTGGCGGGAACACTGAAGCTTTCTTT	NA	TRBV11-3	TRBJ1-1	NA
CSAYLAGGQQFF	TGCAGCGCTTACTTAGCGGGGGGTCAACAGTTCTTC	NA	TRBV29-1	TRBJ2-1	TRBD2
CASSIGRGNTEAFF	TGTGCCAGTAGTATCGGCAGGGGGAACACTGAAGCTTTCTTT	NA	TRBV19	TRBJ1-1	NA
CASSPNRGISGANVLTF	TGTGCCAGCTCACCAAACAGGGGGATCTCTGGGGCCAACGTCCTGACTTTC	NA	TRBV18	TRBJ2-6	TRBD1
CASSKERAGGGLTEAFF	TGTGCCAGCAGCAAAGAAAGGGCAGGGGGAGGCCTTACTGAAGCTTTCTTT	NA	TRBV21-1	TRBJ1-1	NA
CASSVYRADMNTEAFF	TGTGCCAGTAGTGTGTACAGGGCCGACATGAACACTGAAGCTTTCTTT	few	TRBV19	TRBJ1-1	NA
CASSHGTNYEQYF	TGTGCCAGCAGCCACGGGACAAACTACGAGCAGTACTTC	NA	TRBV9	TRBJ2-7	NA
CASGGQVHTGELFF	TGTGCCAGCGGAGGACAGGTGCACACCGGGGAGCTGTTTTTT	NA	TRBV6-5	TRBJ2-2	TRBD1
CASSGRGNYGYTF	TGTGCCAGTTCCGGGAGAGGTAACTATGGCTACACCTTC	NA	TRBV19	TRBJ1-2	NA
CASSPKPGEGVNTEAFF	TGTGCCAGCAGCCCAAAACCGGGGGAAGGTGTGAACACTGAAGCTTTCTTT	NA	TRBV5-4	TRBJ1-1	NA
CASSLGLGAPGFGNTIYF	TGTGCCAGCAGCTTAGGGTTGGGGGCCCCGGGGTTTGGAAACACCATATATTTT	NA	TRBV7-8	TRBJ1-3	NA
CASGAGGVQYF	TGTGCCAGTGGGGCCGGTGGGGTGCAGTACTTC	NA	TRBV19	TRBJ2-7	NA
CASAPVGGASSYNEQFF	TGTGCTAGTGCCCCCGTAGGCGGGGCGAGCTCCTACAATGAGCAGTTCTTC	NA	TRBV12-5	TRBJ2-1	NA
CAISELAGGEQFF	TGTGCCATCAGTGAGCTAGCGGGGGGTGAGCAGTTCTTC	NA	TRBV10-3	TRBJ2-1	TRBD2
CATSRVAGYEQYF	TGTGCCACCAGCAGAGTTGCGGGGTACGAGCAGTACTTC	NA	TRBV15	TRBJ2-7	NA
CASSLVGRGRYAKNIQYF	TGTGCCAGCAGCTTGGTGGGAAGGGGGCGGTATGCCAAAAACATTCAGTACTTC	NA	TRBV5-6	TRBJ2-4	TRBD1
CASSTIYPSHTGELFF	TGTGCCAGCAGCACTATATACCCCTCCCACACCGGGGAGCTGTTTTTT	NA	TRBV7-3	TRBJ2-2	NA
CASSSASGVDGYTF	TGTGCCAGCAGTTCAGCATCAGGGGTTGACGGCTACACCTTC	NA	TRBV27	TRBJ1-2	NA
CATSEPGGIGNEKLFF	TGTGCCACCAGTGAACCAGGGGGCATCGGTAATGAAAAACTGTTTTTT	NA	TRBV24-1	TRBJ1-4	TRBD1
CASSLGQRNSPLHF	TGTGCCAGCAGCCTCGGACAGAGGAATTCACCCCTCCACTTT	NA	TRBV3-1/TRBV3-2	TRBJ1-6	NA
CASSPSGLTEAFF	TGTGCCAGCTCACCGTCAGGACTCACTGAAGCTTTCTTT	NA	TRBV18	TRBJ1-1	NA
CASRALQGRYTF	TGTGCCAGCAGGGCCTTACAGGGGCGCTACACCTTC	NA	TRBV6-5	TRBJ1-2	TRBD1
CASSLKGQGADTEAFF	TGTGCCAGCAGCTTGAAGGGACAGGGGGCGGACACTGAAGCTTTCTTT	NA	TRBV5-6	TRBJ1-1	TRBD1
CASSIGINQPQHF	TGTGCCAGTAGTATTGGCATCAATCAGCCCCAGCATTTT	NA	TRBV19	TRBJ1-5	NA
CASSPGTANYGYTF	TGCGCCAGCAGCCCTGGGACAGCTAACTATGGCTACACCTTC	NA	TRBV5-1	TRBJ1-2	TRBD1
CSASRSSGGAYEQYF	TGCAGTGCTAGTCGTTCTAGCGGGGGGGCCTACGAGCAGTACTTC	NA	TRBV20-1	TRBJ2-7	TRBD2
CASSPGTAVYEKLFF	TGTGCCAGCTCACCAGGGACAGCTGTGTATGAAAAACTGTTTTTT	NA	TRBV18	TRBJ1-4	TRBD1
CASSQGGPLYGYTF	TGTGCCAGCAGCCAAGGAGGTCCCCTCTATGGCTACACCTTC	NA	TRBV3-1/TRBV3-2	TRBJ1-2	NA
CASSLDSSYEQYF	TGTGCCAGCAGCTTGGACAGCTCCTACGAGCAGTACTTC	NA	TRBV11-3	TRBJ2-7	NA
CSVLLSTGVEGDYGYTF	TGCAGCGTCCTTTTGTCGACAGGGGTCGAGGGGGACTATGGCTACACCTTC	once	TRBV29-1	TRBJ1-2	TRBD1
CASSRGTRSNQPQHF	TGTGCCAGCAGCAGGGGGACGCGTAGCAATCAGCCCCAGCATTTT	once	TRBV5-7	TRBJ1-5	NA
CASSYMRNTIYF	TGTGCCAGCAGCTACATGAGAAACACCATATATTTT	NA	TRBV21-1	TRBJ1-3	NA
CSVEVAGISYEQYF	TGCAGCGTTGAGGTAGCGGGGATCTCCTACGAGCAGTACTTC	NA	TRBV29-1	TRBJ2-7	TRBD2
CASSPGTGRVGELFF	TGCGCCAGCAGTCCCGGGACAGGAAGAGTAGGGGAGCTGTTTTTT	NA	TRBV5-1	TRBJ2-2	TRBD1
CASSSRAEQYF	TGTGCCAGCAGCTCGCGGGCCGAGCAGTACTTC	once	TRBV3-1/TRBV3-2	TRBJ2-7	NA